This is a list of T cell receptor beta chains from one sample in a study of blood T cell repertoires in COVID-19. Produced via immunoSEQ multiplex PCR; TCRdb's table is partial and in-frame only. The sample has tens of thousands of clones; around 93% are singletons. The sample taken for sequencing was peripheral blood. The receptors were gathered from a human donor with active COVID-19. The donor label of this sample is uncertain. CDR3s include the opening cysteine and the closing phenylalanine or tryptophan. A D gene is named only where the DNA matches it firmly. Clone size is stated in some rows and not others, as once, few, many or a class when expanded.

cdr3_aa cdr3_nt j_call v_call d_call clone_size
CASSSPSSSGGDNEQFF TGTGCCAGCAGCTCCCCATCCTCTAGCGGGGGGGACAATGAGCAGTTCTTC TRBJ2-1 TRBV11-2 TRBD2 .
CASSEARRVGGYTF TGTGCCAGCAGTGAAGCGCGGAGGGTTGGGGGCTACACCTTC TRBJ1-2 TRBV2 . .
CASEKGTSGATDTQYF TGTGCTAGTGAGAAAGGGACTAGCGGGGCCACAGATACGCAGTATTTT TRBJ2-3 TRBV12-5 TRBD2 .
CASSKTDTPNQPQHF TGTGCCAGCAGTAAAACCGACACCCCCAATCAGCCCCAGCATTTT TRBJ1-5 TRBV6-2/TRBV6-3 . .
CASSLAALGTDTQYF TGTGCCAGCAGCTTGGCGGCTCTCGGGACAGATACGCAGTATTTT TRBJ2-3 TRBV5-4 . .
CASSSPPGAGIEAFF TGTGCCAGCAGTTCCCCCCCCGGGGCGGGGATTGAAGCTTTCTTT TRBJ1-1 TRBV27 . .
CASRGWEGGLETQYF TGTGCCAGCAGGGGTTGGGAAGGGGGCTTAGAGACCCAGTACTTC TRBJ2-5 TRBV27 TRBD1 .
CASRPWAGGATDTQYF TGTGCCAGCAGGCCTTGGGCGGGCGGGGCCACAGATACGCAGTATTTT TRBJ2-3 TRBV27 . .
CATSERGTLGDTQYF TGTGCCACCAGTGAGAGGGGGACCCTCGGCGATACGCAGTATTTT TRBJ2-3 TRBV24-1 . .
CASSLATNVLTF TGTGCCAGCAGCTTAGCGACAAACGTCCTGACTTTC TRBJ2-6 TRBV7-2 . few
CASSEESGDLINYGYTF TGTGCCAGCAGTGAAGAGTCAGGGGACCTTATTAACTATGGCTACACCTTC TRBJ1-2 TRBV2 . once
CASSLASGNTDTQYF TGTGCCAGCAGCTTAGCAAGCGGGAACACAGATACGCAGTATTTT TRBJ2-3 TRBV11-1 TRBD2 .
CASSPLPAGEYNEQFF TGTGCCAGCTCACCCCTCCCGGCGGGGGAGTACAATGAGCAGTTCTTC TRBJ2-1 TRBV18 TRBD2 .
CASSTQYGEGTEAFF TGTGCCAGTAGTACCCAATACGGCGAGGGCACTGAAGCTTTCTTT TRBJ1-1 TRBV19 . .
CASSPPPGRGSTDTQYF TGTGCCAGCAGCCCGCCCCCAGGCAGGGGGAGCACAGATACGCAGTATTTT TRBJ2-3 TRBV5-5 TRBD1 .
CASRIQGTGNTIYF TGTGCCAGCAGGATACAGGGAACCGGAAACACCATATATTTT TRBJ1-3 TRBV6-5 . .
CASSDSTGADTQYF TGTGCCAGCAGTGACTCGACCGGGGCAGATACGCAGTATTTT TRBJ2-3 TRBV6-4 . .
CASVDRGPYGYTF TGTGCCAGCGTTGACAGGGGACCCTATGGCTACACCTTC TRBJ1-2 TRBV2 TRBD1 .
CASSLVQGSTGELFF TGTGCCAGCAGTTTAGTCCAGGGGAGCACCGGGGAGCTGTTTTTT TRBJ2-2 TRBV28 . .
CASSYRARQGAGYEQYF TGTGCCAGCAGTTATCGAGCCCGACAGGGGGCAGGATACGAGCAGTACTTC TRBJ2-7 TRBV6-2/TRBV6-3 TRBD1 .
CASSRDFSSYNSPLHF TGTGCCAGCAGCCGGGACTTCAGCTCCTATAATTCACCCCTCCACTTT TRBJ1-6 TRBV5-5 . .
CASSESFGYGTGELFF TGTGCCAGCAGTGAAAGCTTCGGGTACGGCACCGGGGAGCTGTTTTTT TRBJ2-2 TRBV6-1 . .
CAISESTSGGTYNEQFF TGTGCCATCAGTGAGTCGACTAGCGGGGGTACCTACAATGAGCAGTTCTTC TRBJ2-1 TRBV10-3 TRBD2 .
CASSTRYTGELFF TGTGCCAGCAGTACCAGATACACCGGGGAGCTGTTTTTT TRBJ2-2 TRBV27 . .
CASSLSPGTGSIQYF TGTGCCAGCTCACTAAGTCCCGGGACAGGGAGCATTCAGTACTTC TRBJ2-4 TRBV18 TRBD1 .
CASSYRGKGGEKLFF TGTGCCAGCAGCTACCGGGGGAAGGGAGGGGAAAAACTGTTTTTT TRBJ1-4 TRBV21-1 . once
CAISEGDVGVNQPQHF TGTGCCATCAGTGAAGGAGACGTGGGAGTGAATCAGCCCCAGCATTTT TRBJ1-5 TRBV10-3 . .
CASSEMWLAGTHF TGTGCCAGCAGTGAAATGTGGCTAGCGGGCACCCACTTC TRBJ2-5 TRBV6-1 TRBD2 .
CASSYRSRPSYEQYF TGTGCCAGCAGCTACCGGAGTAGACCGAGCTACGAGCAGTACTTC TRBJ2-7 TRBV7-2 . .
CASSQDLEQGGREQYF TGCGCCAGCAGCCAAGATTTGGAGCAGGGGGGCCGTGAGCAGTACTTC TRBJ2-7 TRBV4-1 . .
CASSQTGNEQFF TGTGCCAGCAGCCAGACTGGGAATGAGCAGTTCTTC TRBJ2-1 TRBV6-4 . .
CASSERGNEQYF TGCGCCAGCAGTGAGCGAGGGAACGAGCAGTACTTC TRBJ2-7 TRBV10-2 . .
CASSVVGTGDSPLHF TGTGCCAGCAGCGTAGTTGGGACAGGAGATTCACCCCTCCACTTT TRBJ1-6 TRBV9 TRBD1 .
CASSFSGQGDSPLHF TGTGCCAGCAGCTTTTCGGGACAGGGGGATTCACCCCTCCACTTT TRBJ1-6 TRBV5-5 TRBD1 .
CASSPGRQGAFF TGTGCCAGCAGCCCGGGGCGACAGGGAGCTTTCTTT TRBJ1-1 TRBV7-9 TRBD1 .
CASSFLDRVHEQYF TGTGCCAGCAGTTTTCTGGACAGGGTACACGAGCAGTACTTC TRBJ2-7 TRBV6-5 TRBD1 .
CASSGPQGAGNTIYF TGTGCCAGCAGCGGGCCACAGGGGGCCGGAAACACCATATATTTT TRBJ1-3 TRBV9 TRBD1 .
CASSSPQGEVYGYTF TGTGCCAGCAGTTCCCCACAGGGGGAGGTCTATGGCTACACCTTC TRBJ1-2 TRBV6-2/TRBV6-3 TRBD1 few
CASTLRGPEAFF TGTGCCAGCACCCTAAGGGGCCCCGAAGCTTTCTTT TRBJ1-1 TRBV7-9 . .
CASRSSGEYEQYF TGCGCCAGCAGGTCCAGCGGAGAGTACGAGCAGTACTTC TRBJ2-7 TRBV10-2 . .
CASSLPLGNEQYF TGTGCCAGCAGCTTACCCCTCGGGAACGAGCAGTACTTC TRBJ2-7 TRBV7-9 . .
CASSDGGAGELFF TGTGCCAGCAGCGACGGGGGTGCCGGGGAGCTGTTTTTT TRBJ2-2 TRBV11-3 . .
CASSYLSPVGYTF TGTGCCAGCAGTTACCTCTCCCCCGTCGGCTACACCTTC TRBJ1-2 TRBV6-5 . .
CASSLVTGYLDQPQHF TGTGCCAGCAGTTTAGTGACAGGGTATCTCGATCAGCCCCAGCATTTT TRBJ1-5 TRBV28 TRBD1 .
CASSPATADQNSPLHF TGTGCCAGCTCACCAGCCACAGCGGACCAAAATTCACCCCTCCACTTT TRBJ1-6 TRBV18 . .
CATSGGSGNTIYF TGTGCCACCAGCGGCGGCTCTGGAAACACCATATATTTT TRBJ1-3 TRBV15 . .
CASARQSSRIANEKLFF TGTGCCAGCGCCAGACAGTCGTCTAGGATTGCTAATGAAAAACTGTTTTTT TRBJ1-4 TRBV2 . .
CSASTASGGSEQFF TGCAGTGCTAGTACGGCTAGCGGGGGGAGTGAGCAGTTCTTC TRBJ2-1 TRBV20-1 TRBD2 .
CASSMDRAYRTYEQYF TGCGCCAGCAGTATGGACAGGGCGTACCGGACCTACGAGCAGTACTTC TRBJ2-7 TRBV5-1 TRBD1 .
CASNGGREETQYF TGTGCCAGTAATGGCGGCAGGGAAGAGACCCAGTACTTC TRBJ2-5 TRBV19 . .
CASSQPGGDRGNANYGYTF TGCGCCAGCAGCCAACCGGGAGGGGACAGGGGGAATGCGAACTATGGCTACACCTTC TRBJ1-2 TRBV4-1 TRBD1 .
CASRQGTVGGTEAFF TGCGCCAGCAGGCAAGGGACAGTCGGGGGCACTGAAGCTTTCTTT TRBJ1-1 TRBV5-1 TRBD1 .
CASSHGGGAGTGELFF TGTGCCAGCAGCCACGGCGGGGGGGCCGGCACCGGGGAGCTGTTTTTT TRBJ2-2 TRBV14 TRBD2 .
CASSQDGGSGNTIYF TGCGCCAGCAGCCAGGACGGGGGATCTGGAAACACCATATATTTT TRBJ1-3 TRBV5-1 . .
CASSGLAGGQETQYF TGTGCCAGCAGCGGTCTGGCGGGGGGACAAGAGACCCAGTACTTC TRBJ2-5 TRBV3-1/TRBV3-2 TRBD2 .
CASSQDPGVSEKLFF TGCGCCAGCAGCCAAGATCCGGGGGTCAGTGAAAAACTGTTTTTT TRBJ1-4 TRBV4-3 . .